The sequence of this T cell receptor beta chain was determined in a study of chemoradiotherapy in HPV16-positive cancers. Broader study findings: During treatment, candidate HPV-specific clones and E7-related motifs expanded in tumor.

A word on this clone: Antigen: not known.

CDR3 length equals 16 residues. Germline CDR1 LNHNV, CDR2 YYDKDF (reference sequence). The J segment lost 7 bases and the V segment lost 0 bases, leaving 11 bases of the junction unmatched. Clones were sequenced by immunoSEQ multiplex PCR, and TCRdb holds only the in-frame ones, with some missing. The data hold over 15,000 clones, with about four fifths observed a single time. The receptor comes from a human donor with HPV-associated anogenital cancer. J is TRBJ1-2 and V is TRBV15; 7 bases line up with TRBD1. The sequencing used blood, collected from a patient who underwent chemoradiotherapy. In DNA, the CDR3 is TGTGCCACCAGCAGAGATCTTGGCGACAGGGAGAGTGGCTACACCTTC. This codes for CATSRDLGDRESGYTF.